This is a list of T cell receptor beta chains from one sample in a study of blood T cell repertoires in COVID-19. The repertoire was sequenced with immunoSEQ multiplex PCR; TCRdb's copy has only in-frame clones and lacks some. The sample holds more than 50,000 clones; 74% are singletons and the top ten take 28%. The sample was peripheral blood. The receptor set was obtained from an elderly woman with acute or convalescent COVID-19. The CDR3 runs from the conserved cysteine through the conserved F or W. A D gene is named only where the DNA matches it firmly. Size is stated for part of the rows, as once, few or many counts, or as a class when the clone is expanded.

CDR3 length,D gene,clone size,V gene,J gene,CDR3 protein,CDR3 DNA
12,TRBD1,-,TRBV29-1,TRBJ2-3,CSAVQGADTQYF,TGCAGCGCCGTTCAGGGGGCAGATACGCAGTATTTT
15,-,-,TRBV7-9,TRBJ2-1,CASSPMRTIYNEQFF,TGTGCCAGCAGCCCAATGCGAACCATCTACAATGAGCAGTTCTTC
16,TRBD2,-,TRBV5-1,TRBJ2-1,CASSYLAGGSHNEQFF,TGCGCCAGCAGCTATTTAGCGGGAGGGTCCCACAATGAGCAGTTCTTC
15,-,-,TRBV28,TRBJ2-3,CASSFSPQGTDTQYF,TGTGCCAGCAGTTTTAGTCCCCAGGGGACAGATACGCAGTATTTT
15,-,-,TRBV4-1,TRBJ1-5,CASSPYLRGNQPQHF,TGCGCCAGCAGCCCCTACCTACGGGGAAATCAGCCCCAGCATTTT
13,-,-,TRBV7-2,TRBJ2-7,CASSLPSSYEQYF,TGTGCCAGCAGCTTACCGAGCTCCTACGAGCAGTACTTC
14,-,-,TRBV28,TRBJ2-3,CASSLNGRPDTQYF,TGTGCCAGCAGTTTAAACGGGAGACCAGATACGCAGTATTTT
16,-,-,TRBV4-1,TRBJ2-7,CASSQDRQSISYEQYF,TGCGCCAGCAGCCAAGATAGACAGTCTATCTCCTACGAGCAGTACTTC
14,TRBD1,-,TRBV5-1,TRBJ2-7,CASSSRRTGNEQYF,TGCGCCAGCAGCTCCAGAAGGACAGGGAACGAGCAGTACTTC
14,TRBD2,-,TRBV24-1,TRBJ2-3,CATPGLAGVNTQYF,TGTGCCACCCCGGGACTAGCGGGTGTGAATACGCAGTATTTT
13,-,-,TRBV6-5,TRBJ1-1,CATERGRETEAFF,TGTGCCACCGAGCGGGGGAGAGAGACTGAAGCTTTCTTT
15,TRBD2,many,TRBV6-4,TRBJ2-1,CASSVRTSDYDEQFF,TGTGCCAGCAGTGTGAGGACTAGCGATTATGATGAGCAGTTCTTC
16,TRBD1,-,TRBV19,TRBJ1-2,CASSIFWDSSNYGYTF,TGTGCCAGTAGTATATTTTGGGACAGTTCTAACTATGGCTACACCTTC
15,TRBD2,-,TRBV2,TRBJ2-1,CASRELAGRGGEQFF,TGTGCCAGCAGAGAGCTAGCGGGACGGGGTGGTGAGCAGTTCTTC
16,TRBD1,-,TRBV4-2,TRBJ1-5,CASSHRDRGDNQPQHF,TGTGCCAGCAGCCACCGGGACAGGGGTGATAATCAGCCCCAGCATTTT
13,TRBD1,-,TRBV12-3/TRBV12-4,TRBJ2-7,CASSLRQGYEQYF,TGTGCCAGCAGTTTGAGACAGGGGTACGAGCAGTACTTC
13,-,-,TRBV5-6,TRBJ1-2,CASSPQGFYGYTF,TGTGCCAGCAGCCCCCAGGGGTTCTATGGCTACACCTTC
16,-,-,TRBV10-2,TRBJ1-2,CASKSQNRASNYGYTF,TGCGCCAGCAAGTCGCAAAACAGGGCATCTAACTATGGCTACACCTTC
14,-,-,TRBV7-2,TRBJ1-1,CASSRGTVNTEAFF,TGTGCCAGCAGCCGCGGGACTGTGAACACTGAAGCTTTCTTT
16,-,-,TRBV7-2,TRBJ2-1,CASSFDRQSSYNEQFF,TGTGCCAGCAGCTTTGACAGGCAGAGCTCCTACAATGAGCAGTTCTTC
13,-,few,TRBV11-2,TRBJ2-7,CASSLSLRGEQYF,TGTGCCAGCAGCTTATCCCTCCGGGGCGAGCAGTACTTC
15,TRBD2,-,TRBV19,TRBJ2-2,CASMGGSLGAGELFF,TGTGCCAGTATGGGGGGGTCACTAGGGGCCGGGGAGCTGTTTTTT
15,TRBD1,-,TRBV15,TRBJ1-3,CATSRTMGQGNTIYF,TGTGCCACCAGCCGTACGATGGGACAGGGAAACACCATATATTTT
12,-,once,TRBV29-1,TRBJ2-5,CSVAIGGETQYF,TGCAGCGTTGCGATCGGGGGAGAGACCCAGTACTTC
13,TRBD1,-,TRBV6-5,TRBJ1-1,CASSRTGITEAFF,TGTGCCAGCAGCCGGACAGGCATCACTGAAGCTTTCTTT
15,-,many,TRBV27,TRBJ1-6,CASSPYTGAPSPLHF,TGTGCCAGCAGCCCCTACACAGGCGCCCCTTCACCCCTCCACTTT
15,TRBD1,-,TRBV27,TRBJ1-1,CASLPRGRLDTEAFF,TGTGCCAGCCTACCCAGGGGGCGATTGGACACTGAAGCTTTCTTT
14,TRBD2,-,TRBV7-9,TRBJ2-7,CASTFSGESYEQYF,TGTGCCAGCACATTTAGCGGGGAGTCCTACGAGCAGTACTTC
16,TRBD2,once,TRBV20-1,TRBJ2-2,CSASGVLAGNTGELFF,TGCAGTGCTAGTGGGGTACTAGCGGGGAACACCGGGGAGCTGTTTTTT
15,TRBD2,-,TRBV18,TRBJ2-2,CASSQLAADTGELFF,TGTGCCAGCTCACAACTAGCGGCAGACACCGGGGAGCTGTTTTTT
15,TRBD1,few,TRBV6-2/TRBV6-3,TRBJ1-2,CASSWTRTGQGGYTF,TGTGCCAGCAGTTGGACCCGGACAGGGCAGGGTGGCTACACCTTC
11,-,-,TRBV29-1,TRBJ2-2,CSVQNTGELFF,TGCAGCGTCCAGAACACCGGGGAGCTGTTTTTT
14,-,once,TRBV6-1,TRBJ1-2,CASSDGGGADGYTF,TGTGCCAGCAGTGATGGGGGGGGCGCGGATGGCTACACCTTC
16,-,few,TRBV7-2,TRBJ2-5,CASSLYTSGTGETQYF,TGTGCCAGCAGCTTGTATACTAGCGGGACAGGGGAGACCCAGTACTTC
15,TRBD2,-,TRBV5-1,TRBJ2-7,CASSIGGEFPYEQYF,TGCGCCAGCAGCATTGGGGGGGAATTCCCCTACGAGCAGTACTTC
15,-,-,TRBV7-2,TRBJ2-7,CASSPGRGIAREQYF,TGTGCCAGCAGTCCAGGGAGGGGGATAGCGCGGGAGCAGTACTTC
15,TRBD2,few,TRBV24-1,TRBJ2-1,CATSVAGGPYNEQFF,TGTGCCACCAGTGTAGCGGGAGGGCCCTACAATGAGCAGTTCTTC
16,-,-,TRBV18,TRBJ2-7,CASSPQASSSSYEQYF,TGTGCCAGCTCACCACAGGCTAGCTCTAGCTCCTACGAGCAGTACTTC
18,TRBD1,-,TRBV5-1,TRBJ1-2,CASSLDMPGGTGIKGYTF,TGCGCCAGCAGCTTGGATATGCCGGGCGGGACAGGGATAAAGGGCTACACCTTC